The 5 T cell receptor beta chains presented below share a single source sample, sequenced in a study of T cell responses to AZD1222 COVID-19 vaccine. Sequenced by immunoSEQ multiplex PCR; TCRdb stores in-frame clones only, minus some. This sample has under 150,000 clones, with around nine tenths found just once. The sample here was peripheral blood, taken 28 days after the second AZD1222 dose. These receptors originate from an adult who received the AZD1222 COVID-19 vaccine.

The chain recombines TRBV7-8 with TRBJ2-5; 8 bases are a match to TRBD1. CDR1 and CDR2 from the germline V gene are SGHVS and FQNEAQ. The CDR3 is 14 amino acids. With V trimmed by 5 bases and J by 4 bases, 6 bases remained unmatched. As DNA, the CDR3 is TGTGCCAGCAGCGACAGGGGTAGTAGAGAGACCCAGTACTTC. Its protein is CASSDRGSRETQYF.

The rearrangement links TRBV29-1 to TRBJ1-2; 9 bases line up with TRBD1. Losses at the gene ends were 5 bases for V and 1 base for J; bases not matched to a gene: 5. The CDR3 loop spans 14 amino acids. Germline V lookup: CDR1 SQVTM, CDR2 ANQGSEA. The CDR3 DNA follows: TGCAGCGTTCTTGGGACAGGGAGTAACTATGGCTACACCTTC. Translated: CSVLGTGSNYGYTF.

The chain links TRBV19 to TRBJ1-5; no clear D gene. CDR1 LNHDA and CDR2 SQIVND come from the germline V gene (reference sequence). V lost 5 bases and J lost 0, with 11 bases in between. The CDR3 loop spans 15 amino acids. CDR3 DNA: TGTGCCAGTAGTGTTACCATTTATAGCAATCAGCCCCAGCATTTT. Amino acid sequence: CASSVTIYSNQPQHF.

This clone was detected a few times. J is TRBJ1-2 and V is TRBV5-1, with 7 nucleotides matching TRBD1. The CDR3 sequence is 14 residues long. CDR1 and CDR2 from the germline V gene are SGHRS and YFSETQ. The J segment lost 7 bases and the V segment lost 1 base, leaving 7 bases of the junction unmatched. The CDR3 sequence: CASSLSEGAGGYTF. For the CDR3, the DNA is TGCGCCAGCAGCTTGTCTGAGGGGGCTGGTGGCTACACCTTC.

The chain combines TRBV3-1 (or the pseudogene TRBV3-2) with TRBJ1-1, with 7 positions matching TRBD1. This CDR3 comprises 14 residues. CDR1 is LGHDT and CDR2 is YNNKEL in the germline V gene (reference sequence). The junction had 3 bases not matched to a gene; V was cut back by 1 base and J by 4 bases. The CDR3 loop is CASSQVQGSTEAFF. CDR3 DNA: TGTGCCAGCAGCCAAGTACAGGGGTCCACTGAAGCTTTCTTT.